This T cell receptor beta chain was sequenced for a study of blood T cell repertoires in COVID-19. Overall study context: PBMCs, B-cell-depleted T cells, or T cells were the source of the cDNA or gDNA that made up the material.

Measured with immunoSEQ multiplex PCR; TCRdb has only the in-frame clones, and not every one. The sample has about 280,000 clones, 85% to 90% seen once; the top ten hold around 10%. The junction had 7 bases not matched to a gene; V was cut back by 4 bases and J by 8 bases. The CDR3 runs to 14 residues. CDR1 is MNHEY and CDR2 is SMNVEV in the germline V gene (reference sequence). The sequenced sample was peripheral blood. The chain employs TRBV27 and TRBJ2-2; 7 nucleotides align to TRBD1. The origin of this receptor is a woman aged 25 to 39 with COVID-19, enrolled during active disease. CDR3 bases: TGTGCCAGCAGTTCTGGACAGGAATGGGGGGAGCTGTTTTTT. It specifies CASSSGQEWGELFF.